This T cell receptor (beta chain) was profiled in a study of blood T cell repertoires in COVID-19. CDR3 length: 13 residues. The V gene lost 5 bases and the J gene lost 6 bases, with 10 bases spanning the gap. Looked up from germline, CDR1 is MNHNY and CDR2 is SVGAGI (reference sequence). TCRdb's copy holds only in-frame clones and misses some; the assay was immunoSEQ multiplex PCR. Seen here are roughly 39,000 clones, around 90% observed once, and the top ten hold 8% to 10%. The sequence was obtained from a woman of 80 years or more with active COVID-19. The rearrangement links TRBV6-6 to TRBJ1-4, with D possibly being TRBD1 (6 bases). The sample consisted of peripheral blood. CDR3 loop: CASSRGQDEKLFF. The CDR3 nucleotides are TGTGCCAGCAGTCGGGGACAAGATGAAAAACTGTTTTTT.